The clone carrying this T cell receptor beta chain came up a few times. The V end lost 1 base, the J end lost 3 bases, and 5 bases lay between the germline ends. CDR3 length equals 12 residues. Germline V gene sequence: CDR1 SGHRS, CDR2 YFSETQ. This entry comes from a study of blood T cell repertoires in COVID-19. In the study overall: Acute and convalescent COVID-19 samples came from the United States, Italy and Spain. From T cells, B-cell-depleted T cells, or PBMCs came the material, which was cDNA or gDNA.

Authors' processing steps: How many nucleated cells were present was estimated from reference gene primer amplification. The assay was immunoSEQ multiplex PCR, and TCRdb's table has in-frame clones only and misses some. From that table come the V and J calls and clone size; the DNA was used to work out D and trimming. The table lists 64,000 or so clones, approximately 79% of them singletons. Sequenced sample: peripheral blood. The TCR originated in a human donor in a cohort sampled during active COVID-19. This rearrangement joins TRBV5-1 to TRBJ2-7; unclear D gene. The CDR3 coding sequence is TGCGCCAGCAGCTTGCGCGGCTACGAGCAGTACTTC. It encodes CASSLRGYEQYF. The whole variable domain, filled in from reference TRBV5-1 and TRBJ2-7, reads KAGVTQTPRYLIKTRGQQVTLSCSPISGHRSVSWYQQTPGQGLQFLFEYFSETQRNKGNFPGRFSGRQFSNSRSEMNVSTLELGDSALYLCASSLRGYEQYFGPGTRLTVT.